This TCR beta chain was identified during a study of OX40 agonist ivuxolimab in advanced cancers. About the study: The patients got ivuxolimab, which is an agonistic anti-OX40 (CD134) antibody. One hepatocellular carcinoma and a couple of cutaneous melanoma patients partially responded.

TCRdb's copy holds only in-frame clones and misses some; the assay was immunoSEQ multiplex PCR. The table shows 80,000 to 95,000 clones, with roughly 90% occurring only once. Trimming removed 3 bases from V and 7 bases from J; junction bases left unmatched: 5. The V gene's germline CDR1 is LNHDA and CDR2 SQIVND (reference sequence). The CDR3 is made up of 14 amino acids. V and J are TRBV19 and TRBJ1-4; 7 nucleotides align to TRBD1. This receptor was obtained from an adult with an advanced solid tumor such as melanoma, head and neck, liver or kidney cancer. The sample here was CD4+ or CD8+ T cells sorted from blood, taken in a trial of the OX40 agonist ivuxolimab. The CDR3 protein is CASSIGTVTEKLFF. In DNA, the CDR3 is TGTGCCAGTAGTATCGGGACAGTTACTGAAAAACTGTTTTTT.